These T cell receptor beta chains were read from a single sample in a study of control samples from healthy donors and cancer patients. Data came from immunoSEQ multiplex PCR; TCRdb stores just in-frame clones and leaves some out. This table holds over 75,000 clones, roughly 86% found once. The sample consisted of blood. The receptors stem from a man aged 55 to 70 in good health. Both conserved end residues are part of each CDR3. A D gene is named only where the DNA matches it firmly. Size values are once, few and many counts, or a class for expanded clones, and some rows have none.

d_call	v_call	j_call	clone_size	cdr3_nt	cdr3_aa
TRBD2	TRBV3-1/TRBV3-2	TRBJ2-7	.	TGTGCCAGCAGCCATCCCGAAGCGGGAGTGTACGAGCAGTACTTC	CASSHPEAGVYEQYF
.	TRBV6-5	TRBJ1-1	.	TGTGCCACTACTCTAGGGCCGATAGCTTTCTTT	CATTLGPIAFF
TRBD1	TRBV6-1	TRBJ2-1	.	TGTGCCAGCAGTGGGGACAGGGGGTCGGGAGGGCCCTACAATGAGCAGTTCTTC	CASSGDRGSGGPYNEQFF
TRBD2	TRBV29-1	TRBJ2-1	.	TGCAGCGTTGAAGGCCCGCGGGAGGGATACAATGAGCAGTTCTTC	CSVEGPREGYNEQFF
.	TRBV5-6	TRBJ1-4	.	TGTGCCAGCAGCTTGGGAGCGTACCGGGCTGTCGAAAAACTGTTTTTT	CASSLGAYRAVEKLFF
TRBD2	TRBV11-2	TRBJ2-1	once	TGTGCCAGCAGCTCCCGGATAGCGGGGTTCAATGAGCAGTTCTTC	CASSSRIAGFNEQFF
.	TRBV7-9	TRBJ1-5	.	TGTGCCAGCAGCTTAGACTCAGGCCATAGCAATCAGCCCCAGCATTTT	CASSLDSGHSNQPQHF
.	TRBV27	TRBJ2-2	.	TGTGCCAGCAGTTTATCGCAAGGCTTTCAGGGTGGGTCCGGGGAGCTGTTTTTT	CASSLSQGFQGGSGELFF
TRBD2	TRBV4-1	TRBJ2-4	.	TGCGCCAGCAGCCCCGAGGCGGGAGGGCCGGAGAACATTCAGTACTTC	CASSPEAGGPENIQYF
TRBD2	TRBV7-8	TRBJ2-1	.	TGTGCCAGCAGCTTAGCAGGGACTAGCGCCTACAATGAGCAGTTCTTC	CASSLAGTSAYNEQFF
.	TRBV30	TRBJ1-1	.	TGTGCCTGTTCTTACCTCGGGGGCGGAGCTTTCTTT	CACSYLGGGAFF
.	TRBV25-1	TRBJ1-2	.	TGTGCCAGCAGTGCTGCAGGGACCTATGGCTACACCTTC	CASSAAGTYGYTF
.	TRBV7-2	TRBJ2-3	.	TGTGCCAGCAGCTTAGCAGATCCAGTCACAGATACGCAGTATTTT	CASSLADPVTDTQYF
.	TRBV2	TRBJ2-7	.	TGTGCCAGCAGCGACCCCCGGGACGGCGTGTCCTACGAGCAGTACTTC	CASSDPRDGVSYEQYF
TRBD2	TRBV30	TRBJ2-1	.	TGTGCCTGGACCATAGCGGGGGGGAGCTCCTACAATGAGCAGTTCTTC	CAWTIAGGSSYNEQFF
TRBD2	TRBV5-4	TRBJ2-7	once	TGTGCCAGCAGCCATAACCTTTGGACTAGCGGAAGTCCTTCCGGGCAGTACTTC	CASSHNLWTSGSPSGQYF
TRBD1	TRBV27	TRBJ1-5	few	TGTGCCAGCAGTTTCACAGGGGCGCGGCAGCCCCAGCATTTT	CASSFTGARQPQHF
TRBD2	TRBV5-4	TRBJ2-1	.	TGTGCCAGCACCCGACGGACTAGCGGGGGGGCCGCCTACAATGAGCAGTTCTTC	CASTRRTSGGAAYNEQFF
.	TRBV30	TRBJ2-5	few	TGTGCTCTGGAGAGGGGGTACCAAGAGACCCAGTACTTC	CALERGYQETQYF
.	TRBV5-1	TRBJ1-2	.	TGCGCCAGCAGCTTGGCCGTCAGGGGATCCTATGGCTACACCTTC	CASSLAVRGSYGYTF
.	TRBV13	TRBJ1-1	.	TGTGCCAGCAGCCTACAGGGAACTGAAGCTTTCTTT	CASSLQGTEAFF
TRBD2	TRBV2	TRBJ2-5	.	TGTGCCAGCAGCTTACTAGCGGGAGAAGGAGAGACCCAGTACTTC	CASSLLAGEGETQYF
.	TRBV28	TRBJ1-5	.	TGTGCCAGCAGCTACCCTAGGGTCGGGCTCAACAATCAGCCCCAGCATTTT	CASSYPRVGLNNQPQHF
TRBD2	TRBV10-1	TRBJ2-5	.	TGCGCCAGCAGTGACTCCATCACTAGCGGGAGGGCCGTGACCCAGTACTTC	CASSDSITSGRAVTQYF
.	TRBV12-3/TRBV12-4	TRBJ1-2	.	TGTGCCAGCAGTTATAACTATGGCTACACCTTC	CASSYNYGYTF
TRBD2	TRBV10-3	TRBJ2-1	once	TGTGCCATCAGCACAGCTCAAGGACTAGCGGTCAATGAGCAGTTCTTC	CAISTAQGLAVNEQFF
TRBD1	TRBV10-1	TRBJ2-3	.	TGCGCCAGCAGTGAGTTTATAGGACAGGCCACAGATACGCAGTATTTT	CASSEFIGQATDTQYF
.	TRBV27	TRBJ1-2	.	TGTGCCAGCAGTCCTCAGACAGCGCCCGGTGGCTACACCTTC	CASSPQTAPGGYTF
TRBD2	TRBV18	TRBJ2-5	.	TGTGCCAGCTCGTCCGGGACTAGCCAAGAGACCCAGTACTTC	CASSSGTSQETQYF
TRBD2	TRBV6-5	TRBJ2-3	.	TGTGCCAGCAGTTACCGAAGTGGGGAGGGCCCAGATACGCAGTATTTT	CASSYRSGEGPDTQYF
.	TRBV28	TRBJ1-4	few	TGTGCCAGCAGCCGCCGGGATCCTTTTAATGAAAAACTGTTTTTT	CASSRRDPFNEKLFF
TRBD1	TRBV7-9	TRBJ2-5	.	TGTGCCAGCAGCCCGCCTCGGGACAGGGCGGGAGAGACCCAGTACTTC	CASSPPRDRAGETQYF
.	TRBV13	TRBJ2-1	.	TGTGCCAGCAGCACGTGGGGCGGGGCCTATGAGCAGTTCTTC	CASSTWGGAYEQFF
.	TRBV4-1	TRBJ1-2	.	TGCGCCAGCAGCCAAGGGCTTCAAGGGGGATCCTACTATGGCTACACCTTC	CASSQGLQGGSYYGYTF
.	TRBV30	TRBJ2-7	.	TGTGCCTGGAATGTAATCGGGGGCAGGGAGCAGTACTTC	CAWNVIGGREQYF
.	TRBV30	TRBJ2-3	once	TGTGCAGTGAGGCGGAGCACAGATACGCAGTATTTT	CAVRRSTDTQYF
TRBD2	TRBV7-6	TRBJ2-1	.	TGTGCCAGCAGCCGAGCCGGGACTAGCTCACAAAATGAGCAGTTCTTC	CASSRAGTSSQNEQFF
.	TRBV28	TRBJ2-6	few	TGTGCCAGCAGTACAGCAGCTGGGGCCAACGTCCTGACTTTC	CASSTAAGANVLTF
.	TRBV10-3	TRBJ2-1	.	TGTGCCATCAGCGGACTGTCAGGGACATACAATGAGCAGTTCTTC	CAISGLSGTYNEQFF
.	TRBV3-1/TRBV3-2	TRBJ2-2	.	TGTGCCAGCAGCCAAGGACTAACGCCCGGGGAGCTGTTTTTT	CASSQGLTPGELFF
.	TRBV10-3	TRBJ2-7	.	TGTGCCATCACCCCAGGCGGGAACGAGCAGTACTTC	CAITPGGNEQYF
.	TRBV5-4	TRBJ2-2	.	TGTGCCAGCAGCTTGAGAGGGAACACCGGGGAGCTGTTTTTT	CASSLRGNTGELFF
TRBD1	TRBV5-1	TRBJ1-5	once	TGCGCCAGCAGCACCGGACAGGGAAGCAATCAGCCCCAGCATTTT	CASSTGQGSNQPQHF
.	TRBV5-8	TRBJ1-5	few	TGTGCCAGCAGCTTGGTGAACAGCGAACAGCCCCAGCATTTT	CASSLVNSEQPQHF
.	TRBV5-6	TRBJ2-5	.	TGTGCCAGCAGCTTGGTAACCCGTCAAGAGACCCAGTACTTC	CASSLVTRQETQYF
.	TRBV18	TRBJ1-1	.	TGTGCCAGCTCACCACCGCAGGGGATGAACACTGAAGCTTTCTTT	CASSPPQGMNTEAFF
TRBD2	TRBV9	TRBJ2-1	.	TGTGCCAGCAGCGTAGGGACTAGCGGAGGGGAGCAGTTCTTC	CASSVGTSGGEQFF
TRBD1	TRBV19	TRBJ1-6	.	TGTGCCAGTAGTCTCAACCCGGGACAGGTTAATTCACCCCTCCACTTT	CASSLNPGQVNSPLHF
TRBD1	TRBV30	TRBJ1-1	.	TGTGCCTGGAGTGTAAGGGGGCGTTGGCTGGACACTGAAGCTTTCTTT	CAWSVRGRWLDTEAFF
.	TRBV4-2	TRBJ1-3	.	TGTGCCAGCAGCCGGGCGGAGAAGCCTTCTGGAAACACCATATATTTT	CASSRAEKPSGNTIYF
.	TRBV13	TRBJ1-2	.	TGTGCCAGCAGCCCCTATATCCAGGGAAGCCATGGCTACACCTTC	CASSPYIQGSHGYTF
.	TRBV5-1	TRBJ2-1	.	TGCGCCAGCAGGTCGCAGGAATACAATGAGCAGTTCTTC	CASRSQEYNEQFF
TRBD2	TRBV9	TRBJ2-2	.	TGTGCCAGCAGCATCGGGACTAACTCCGGGGAGCTGTTTTTT	CASSIGTNSGELFF
.	TRBV4-1	TRBJ2-1	.	TGCGCCAGCAGCCAAGAGGACGCGGGGCTTTTGGATGAGCAGTTCTTC	CASSQEDAGLLDEQFF
.	TRBV5-4	TRBJ2-2	once	TGTGCCAGCACCAGCCGACAGCCTTTTAACACCGGGGAGCTGTTTTTT	CASTSRQPFNTGELFF
TRBD1	TRBV5-6	TRBJ2-5	.	TGTGCCAGCAGGTCGACAGGGGCTGGAGAGACCCAGTACTTC	CASRSTGAGETQYF
.	TRBV25-1	TRBJ2-1	once	TGTGCCAGCAGTGATCGGGGGAGAGGGTACAATGAGCAGTTCTTC	CASSDRGRGYNEQFF